These 18 T cell receptor beta chains originate from one sample sequenced in a study of cytomegalovirus exposure and HLA in healthy donors. In the PCR, 60 Vbeta and 13 Jbeta primers were used. Generated by immunoSEQ multiplex PCR, the TCRdb table keeps only in-frame clones and is missing some. The sample has around 94,000 clones, less than 85% seen once; the top ten hold 2% to 3%. The sequenced material came from PBMCs. These receptors came from a man aged 40-49 years in good health and CMV-seronegative.

V gene TRBV27 combines with J gene TRBJ2-7; 7 bases fit TRBD2. The V gene end was trimmed by 2 bases and the J gene end by 2 bases; junction bases not matched to a gene: 3. Germline lookup yields CDR1 MNHEY and CDR2 SMNVEV (reference sequence). The CDR3 loop spans 14 amino acids. The CDR3: CASSLGGVPYEQYF. The CDR3 nucleotides are TGTGCCAGCAGTTTAGGGGGGGTTCCCTACGAGCAGTACTTC.

The chain joins TRBV6-5 to TRBJ1-1; weak D call: TRBD1 (5 bases). Germline V gives CDR1 MNHEY, CDR2 SVGAGI. V was shortened by 8 bases and J by 1 base, with 14 bases between the two germline ends. The CDR3 runs to 14 residues. The CDR3 is CASGHPKWNTEAFF. The CDR3 nucleotides read TGTGCCAGCGGACACCCCAAGTGGAACACTGAAGCTTTCTTT.

This clone has only a few counts. The rearrangement joins TRBV7-2 to TRBJ1-2, with D hard to call. V lost 3 bases, J lost 7 bases, and 15 bases lay in between. Per germline, CDR1 SGHTA and CDR2 FQGNSA. This CDR3 spans 14 amino acids. This CDR3 reads CASSFISGLRGYTF. The DNA for the CDR3 is TGTGCCAGCAGCTTCATTTCGGGGTTACGTGGCTACACCTTC.

There are a few counts of this clone. The genes are TRBV7-8 and TRBJ2-5; no definite D call. This CDR3 is 12 amino acids long. Germline assignment: CDR1 SGHVS and CDR2 FQNEAQ. Trimming stripped 3 bases from V and 4 bases from J, with 6 bases between. CDR3 in DNA: TGTGCCAGCAGCTTTTTTCGAGAGACCCAGTACTTC. Amino acids: CASSFFRETQYF.

V is TRBV5-1 and J is TRBJ2-7; D may be TRBD2 (6 bases). The germline V gene has CDR1 SGHRS and CDR2 YFSETQ. This CDR3 has 14 residues. Trimming stripped 0 bases from V and 3 bases from J, with 10 bases between. CDR3 in DNA: TGCGCCAGCAGCTTGGATAGGGACTTCTACGAGCAGTACTTC. Translating gives CASSLDRDFYEQYF.

The chain employs TRBV4-1 and TRBJ1-2; the D gene is possibly TRBD1 (5 bases). The CDR3 runs to 15 residues. Germline V gene lookup returns CDR1 MGHRA and CDR2 YSYEKL. Trimming cost V 1 base and J 4 bases, with 13 bases left between them. CDR3 DNA sequence: TGCGCCAGCAGCCAAGGGATGCAGGGAAGCTATGGCTACACCTTC. Translation: CASSQGMQGSYGYTF.

The chain is built from TRBV14 and TRBJ2-5; the D gene is possibly TRBD2 (5 bases). The CDR3 has 14 amino acids. Germline lookup yields CDR1 SGHDN and CDR2 FVKESK. Trimming stripped 1 base from V and 1 base from J, with 7 bases between. The CDR3 sequence: CASSQVAGQETQYF. Written as DNA, the CDR3 is TGTGCCAGCAGCCAAGTTGCGGGCCAAGAGACCCAGTACTTC.

V usage is TRBV6-1 and J usage is TRBJ2-7; the match to TRBD1 covers 8 bases. The length of the CDR3 is 15 residues. In germline, CDR1 is MNHNS, CDR2 SASEGT. V was clipped by 4 bases and J by 1 base; unmatched bases: 6. The CDR3 region has the DNA TGTGCCAGCAGTGTTGTACAGGGGGTATCCTACGAGCAGTACTTC. Translation: CASSVVQGVSYEQYF.

This sequence joins TRBV6-5 and TRBJ2-7; possibly TRBD1 for D (6 bases). The CDR3 covers 12 residues. V was cut by 5 bases and J by 5 bases, with 10 bases left in between. Germline assignment: CDR1 MNHEY and CDR2 SVGAGI. In DNA, the CDR3 is TGTGCCAGCAGTGTACAGGGTGACGAGCAGTACTTC. Translation: CASSVQGDEQYF.

The chain combines TRBV29-1 with TRBJ2-1; 9 nucleotides match TRBD1. Per germline, CDR1 SQVTM and CDR2 ANQGSEA. The junction had 5 bases not matched to a gene; V was cut back by 0 bases and J by 8 bases. The CDR3 runs 14 residues. DNA for the CDR3: TGCAGCGTTGAAGATAGGGGGACAGGGTATGAGCAGTTCTTC. Translated, it gives CSVEDRGTGYEQFF.

The count of this clone is one. The chain combines TRBV7-6 with TRBJ2-6; D ambiguous. V lost 4 bases, J lost 2 bases, and 12 bases lay in between. This CDR3 has 16 amino acids. Germline lookup yields CDR1 SGHVS and CDR2 FNYEAQ. DNA for the CDR3: TGTGCCAGCAGCTCCCAACACATGGCTGGGGCCAACGTCCTGACTTTC. Translation gives CASSSQHMAGANVLTF.

The V and J genes are TRBV7-3 and TRBJ2-3; D possibly corresponds to TRBD2 (5 bases). V lost 0 bases and J lost 2, with 15 bases in between. This CDR3 is 17 amino acids long. Germline V gene lookup returns CDR1 SGHTA and CDR2 FQGTGA. This chain's CDR3 is CASSLTVARAITDTQYF. Here the CDR3 DNA reads TGTGCCAGCAGCTTAACGGTGGCGCGGGCAATCACAGATACGCAGTATTTT.

The rearrangement joins TRBV6-5 to TRBJ1-1; 9 bases agree with TRBD1. The CDR3 totals 13 residues. Germline CDR1 is MNHEY and CDR2 is SVGAGI. The V and J ends lost 7 bases and 1 base, in that order; junction bases with no gene match: 1. CDR3 loop: CASTQGANTEAFF. CDR3 nucleotides: TGTGCCAGCACACAGGGGGCGAACACTGAAGCTTTCTTT.

The chain has TRBV18 and TRBJ2-3; no clear D gene. V was clipped by 8 bases and J by 3 bases, with 6 bases between them. Germline CDR1 and CDR2: KGHSH and LQKENI. The CDR3 length is 11 residues. As DNA, the CDR3 is TGTGCCAGCCGCGCGACAGATACGCAGTATTTT. Translated: CASRATDTQYF.

The chain employs TRBV11-2 and TRBJ2-5, with 13 bases aligning to TRBD2. This CDR3 region has 17 residues. Germline CDR1 is SGHAT and CDR2 is FQNNGV. Trimming removed 5 bases from V and 2 bases from J; junction bases left unmatched: 8. CDR3 nucleotide sequence: TGTGCCAGCAGCCAAGGGACTAGCGGGGTACATCAAGAGACCCAGTACTTC. Its protein product is CASSQGTSGVHQETQYF.

The chain has TRBV2 and TRBJ2-3, with 16 positions matching TRBD2. J lost 5 bases, V lost 6 bases, and 8 bases had no gene match. Germline V CDR1 and CDR2: SNHLY, FYNNEI. The CDR3 totals 17 residues. The CDR3 region has the DNA TGTGCCAGCAGCCCCGGGACTAGCGGGGGGGCGGTAGATACGCAGTATTTT. Protein product: CASSPGTSGGAVDTQYF.

The rearrangement joins TRBV5-1 to TRBJ1-2; the match to TRBD1 covers 7 bases. Unmatched junction bases numbered 5, after V lost 3 bases and J lost 3 bases. CDR1 is SGHRS, CDR2 YFSETQ, per germline. The CDR3 sequence is 14 residues long. The CDR3: CASSWDQGDYGYTF. CDR3 nucleotide sequence: TGCGCCAGCAGCTGGGACCAGGGGGACTATGGCTACACCTTC.

The chain carries TRBV7-6 and TRBJ1-5; TRBD1 matches at 9 bases. J gave up 2 bases and V 1 base, and 0 bases lay outside the gene matches. CDR1 SGHVS and CDR2 FNYEAQ come from the germline V gene. The CDR3 has 15 residues. The CDR3 loop is CASSLGTGGNQPQHF. The CDR3 bases are TGTGCCAGCAGCTTAGGGACAGGGGGCAATCAGCCCCAGCATTTT.